What follows are 12 T cell receptor beta chains derived from one specimen sequenced in a study of blood T cell repertoires in COVID-19. Profiling relied on immunoSEQ multiplex PCR, and the TCRdb table lists in-frame clones only, not all of them. The data contain about 78,000 clones, about 90% of them singletons. The sequenced material came from peripheral blood. The receptors derive from a woman between 45 and 60 years old in a cohort sampled during active COVID-19.

V and J are TRBV7-2 and TRBJ2-3, with a possible D match to TRBD2 (6 bases). The CDR3 length is 15 residues. Between the trimmed V and J ends, which lost 2 bases and 0 bases, there was a span of 9 bases. Germline lookup yields CDR1 SGHTA and CDR2 FQGNSA. For the CDR3, the DNA is TGTGCCAGCAGCTTAACTCGGGAGAGCACAGATACGCAGTATTTT. Translating it yields CASSLTRESTDTQYF. Complete variable domain (other parts from reference TRBV7-2 and TRBJ2-3): GAGVSQSPSNKVTEKGKDVELRCDPISGHTALYWYRQSLGQGLEFLIYFQGNSAPDKSGLPSDRFSAERTGGSVSTLTIQRTQQEDSAVYLCASSLTRESTDTQYFGPGTRLTVL.

On this clone itself: The junction departs from the called germline gene at one end, perhaps through a read error. The chain is built from TRBV7-7 and TRBJ2-6, with D perhaps TRBD1 (5 bases). Germline V lookup: CDR1 SSHAT, CDR2 FNYEAQ (reference sequence). The CDR3 has 15 amino acids. CDR3 sequence: CASSTTSSGANVLTF. The CDR3 bases are TGTGCTAGCAGCACTACAAGCTCTGGGGCCAACGTCCTAACTTTC.

This clone has more than one count but fewer than ten. This chain links TRBV7-2 with TRBJ2-3; D not certain. Deletions cut 4 bases from V and 6 bases from J, with 8 bases between. CDR3 length equals 12 residues. The germline CDR1 and CDR2 sequences are SGHTA and FQGNSA. The CDR3 region has the DNA TGTGCCAGCAGCTCCTTCTCCGATACGCAGTATTTT. Protein product: CASSSFSDTQYF.

This clone occurred once. The V and J genes are TRBV7-9 and TRBJ1-1, with D perhaps matching TRBD1 (6 bases). The CDR3 totals 15 residues. Germline V gene lookup returns CDR1 SEHNR and CDR2 FQNEAQ (reference sequence). V lost 5 bases to trimming and J lost 5 bases, with 18 bases between them. CDR3 loop: CASSPGGGRQTEAFF. In nucleotides, the CDR3 is TGTGCCAGCAGCCCCGGGGGGGGGCGACAGACTGAAGCTTTCTTT.

The V gene is TRBV5-1, the J gene TRBJ2-7, with 13 nucleotides matching TRBD2. This CDR3 has 16 amino acids. Germline V gene data show CDR1 as SGHRS and CDR2 as YFSETQ. With 4 bases clipped from V and 7 bases from J, the junction kept 11 bases outside the gene matches. The CDR3 spells CASSTNPGTSGNEQYF. DNA for the CDR3: TGCGCCAGCAGCACAAATCCCGGGACTAGCGGGAATGAGCAGTACTTC.

The chain links TRBV6-5 to TRBJ2-3; 11 nucleotides match TRBD2. V was pared by 7 bases and J by 0 bases, with 3 bases of the junction left unmatched. The CDR3 has 15 residues. The germline V gene encodes CDR1 MNHEY and CDR2 SVGAGI. The CDR3 is CASMVAGGSTDTQYF. The CDR3 coding sequence is TGTGCCAGCATGGTAGCGGGAGGGAGCACAGATACGCAGTATTTT.

V is TRBV18 and J is TRBJ2-7; a weak D match, TRBD1 (5 bases). Germline V gives CDR1 KGHSH, CDR2 LQKENI. Trimming left V 2 bases short and J 1 base short, with 9 bases between. This CDR3 spans 14 amino acids. Here the CDR3 DNA reads TGTGCCAGCTCACCATTAGGGGTTTCCTACGAGCAGTACTTC. Its protein is CASSPLGVSYEQYF.

The chain links TRBV28 to TRBJ1-4; D gene uncertain. The germline V and J ends were trimmed by 4 bases and 0 bases, with 9 bases remaining between them. Germline lookup yields CDR1 MDHEN and CDR2 SYDVKM. The CDR3 contains 15 residues. CDR3 region: CASSSEPATNEKLFF. CDR3 DNA: TGTGCCAGCAGTTCCGAGCCTGCAACTAATGAAAAACTGTTTTTT.

The rearrangement links TRBV28 to TRBJ1-4, with D possibly being TRBD1 (5 bases). The CDR3 runs 16 residues. The germline V and J ends were trimmed by 2 bases and 8 bases, with 18 bases remaining between them. The germline V gene has CDR1 MDHEN and CDR2 SYDVKM. Here the CDR3 DNA reads TGTGCCAGCAGTTTAACAGTCCAGGGAGGAAGCGAAAAACTGTTTTTT. Translating gives CASSLTVQGGSEKLFF.

This clone was counted once. V is TRBV3-1 (or the pseudogene TRBV3-2) and J is TRBJ1-4; TRBD1 agrees at 7 bases. Per the germline V gene, CDR1 is LGHDT and CDR2 is YNNKEL (reference sequence). This CDR3 region has 14 residues. V gave up 7 bases and J gave up 2 bases; unmatched junction bases: 4. The CDR3 DNA sequence: TGTGCCAGCATGTTACAGGGGACTAATGAAAAACTGTTTTTT. Translation: CASMLQGTNEKLFF.

The J gene is TRBJ1-3, the V gene TRBV30; no clear D. The CDR3 length is 14 residues. Germline V gene sequence: CDR1 GTSNPN, CDR2 SVGIG (reference sequence). Between the trimmed V and J ends, which lost 1 base and 1 base, there was a span of 8 bases. The CDR3 spells CAWSAGNSGNTIYF. CDR3 sequence (DNA): TGTGCCTGGAGTGCGGGGAATTCTGGAAACACCATATATTTT. The variable domain in full, completed from reference TRBV30 and TRBJ1-3, reads SQTIHQWPATLVQPVGSPLSLECTVEGTSNPNLYWYRQAAGRGLQLLFYSVGIGQISSEVPQNLSASRPQDRQFILSSKKLLLSDSGFYLCAWSAGNSGNTIYFGEGSWLTVV.

This chain joins TRBV29-1 and TRBJ1-1; tentative D call: TRBD1 (6 bases). CDR3 size: 11 residues. Trimming cost V 8 bases and J 7 bases, with 14 bases left between them. Germline V gives CDR1 SQVTM, CDR2 ANQGSEA. The CDR3 region has the DNA TGCAGCTCCCGGACAGTCTATGAAGCTTTCTTT. It encodes CSSRTVYEAFF.